This T cell receptor (beta chain) is drawn from a study of T cell responses to AZD1222 COVID-19 vaccine. Notes on the study in general: Seropositive at baseline were only a handful of AZD1222 recipients. Unmutated variant regions are reportedly the target of nearly half of TCRs that are spike-specific.

The CDR3 is 13 residues long. Deletions cut 11 bases from V and 1 base from J, with 12 bases between. Germline CDR1 and CDR2: SNHLY and FYNNEI. Data came from immunoSEQ multiplex PCR; TCRdb stores just in-frame clones and leaves some out. Among 150,000 to 180,000 clones listed, approximately 90% were seen once. On this clone: Antigen unknown.

This sequence joins TRBV2 and TRBJ1-3; D unresolved. Sequenced material: peripheral blood, taken after recovery from COVID-19. This sequence was found in an adult who had recovered from COVID-19. The CDR3 nucleotides are TGTGCCCTTCACGGACGGTCTGGAAACACCATATATTTT. It specifies CALHGRSGNTIYF.